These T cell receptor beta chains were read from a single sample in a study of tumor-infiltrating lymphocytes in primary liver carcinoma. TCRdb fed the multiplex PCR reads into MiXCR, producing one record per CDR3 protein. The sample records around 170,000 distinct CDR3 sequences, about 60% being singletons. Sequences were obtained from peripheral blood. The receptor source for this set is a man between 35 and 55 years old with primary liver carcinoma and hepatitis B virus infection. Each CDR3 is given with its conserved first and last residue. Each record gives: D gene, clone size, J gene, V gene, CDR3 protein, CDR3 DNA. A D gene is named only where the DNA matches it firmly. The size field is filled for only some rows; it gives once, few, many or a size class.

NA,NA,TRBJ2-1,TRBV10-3,CAISESNEEQFF,TGTGCCATCAGTGAGTCGAATGAGGAGCAGTTCTTC
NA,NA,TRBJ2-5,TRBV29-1,CSVGEGAETHYF,NA
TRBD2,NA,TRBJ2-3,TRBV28,CASSFGHPGLAGGSDTQYF,TGTGCCAGCAGCTTCGGGCATCCAGGACTAGCGGGAGGGTCTGATACGCAGTATTTT
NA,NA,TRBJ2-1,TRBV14,CVSSQSDLEQFF,TGTGTCAGCAGCCAATCGGACCTTGAGCAGTTCTTC
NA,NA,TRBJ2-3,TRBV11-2,CASSPGASAGDTQYF,TGCGCCAGCAGCCCCGGGGCTAGCGCTGGGGATACGCAGTATTTT
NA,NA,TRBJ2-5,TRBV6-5,CASSYPAPSTTQYF,TGTGCCAGCAGTTACCCAGCCCCTTCAACGACCCAGTACTTC
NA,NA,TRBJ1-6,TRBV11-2,CASSLQGNKSPLHF,TGTGCCAGCAGCTTACAGGGCAATAAGTCACCTCTCCACTTT
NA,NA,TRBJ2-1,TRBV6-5,CASKLSSYNEQFF,TGTGCCAGCAAGTTGAGCTCCTACAATGAGCAGTTCTTC
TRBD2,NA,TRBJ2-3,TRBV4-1,CASSLSRTSGTDTQYF,TGCGCCAGCAGCCTTTCCCGGACTAGCGGCACAGATACGCAGTATTTT
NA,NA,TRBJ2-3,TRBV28,CASSSGQADTQYF,TGTGCCAGCAGCTCAGGCCAGGCAGATACGCAGTATTTT
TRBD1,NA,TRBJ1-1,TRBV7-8,CASSLDRDRVTFF,TGTGCCAGCAGCTTAGACCGCGACAGGGTGACTTTCTTT
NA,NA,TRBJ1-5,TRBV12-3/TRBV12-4,CASSRGGWYSNQPQHF,TGTGCCAGCAGTCGGGGGGGGTGGTATAGCAATCAGCCCCAGCATTTT
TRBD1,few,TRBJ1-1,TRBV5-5,CASSQTGQGEAFF,TGTGCCAGCAGCCAAACCGGACAGGGGGAAGCTTTCTTT
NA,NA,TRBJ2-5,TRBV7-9,CASSSRDEGVKYTQYF,TGTGCCAGCAGCTCCCGAGACGAGGGGGTAAAATATACCCAGTACTTC
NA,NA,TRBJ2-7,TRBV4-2,CASSQEARTVSYEQYF,TGTGCCAGCAGCCAAGAGGCTCGGACAGTCTCCTACGAGCAGTACTTC
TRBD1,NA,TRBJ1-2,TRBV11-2,CASSPRQGVNSNYGYTF,TGTGCCAGCAGCCCGAGACAGGGGGTCAACTCTAACTATGGCTACACCTTC
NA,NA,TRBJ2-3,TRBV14,CASSRGYIDTQYF,TGTGCCAGCAGCCGAGGATACATAGATACGCAGTATTTT
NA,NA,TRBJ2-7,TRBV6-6,CTSSYSPGRTTYEQYF,TGTACCAGCAGTTACTCGCCAGGGAGGACGACCTACGAGCAGTACTTC
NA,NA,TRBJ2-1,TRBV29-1,CSLRTGTYNEQFF,TGCAGCTTACGAACCGGGACGTACAATGAGCAGTTCTTC
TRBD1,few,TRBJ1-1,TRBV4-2,CASSQDRSRGKAFF,TGTGCCAGCAGCCAAGATCGTAGCAGGGGGAAGGCTTTCTTT
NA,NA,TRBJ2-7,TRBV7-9,CASAGLFSYEQYF,TGTGCCAGCGCGGGACTCTTTTCCTACGAGCAGTACTTC
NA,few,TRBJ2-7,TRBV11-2,CASSLHYEQYF,TGTGCCAGCAGCCTCCACTACGAGCAGTACTTC
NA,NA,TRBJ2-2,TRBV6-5,CASSYSRRLVTGELFF,TGTGCCAGCAGTTACTCCCGGCGACTAGTTACCGGGGAGCTGTTTTTT
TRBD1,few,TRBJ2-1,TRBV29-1,CSVAGQGWNEQFF,TGCAGCGTCGCCGGACAGGGGTGGAATGAGCAGTTCTTC
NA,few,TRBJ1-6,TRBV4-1,CASSQGLRGSPLHF,TGCGCCAGCAGCCAGGGTCTCAGGGGATCACCCCTCCACTTT
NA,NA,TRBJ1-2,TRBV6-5,CASSTENYGYTF,TGTGCCAGCAGTACAGAGAACTATGGCTACACCTTC